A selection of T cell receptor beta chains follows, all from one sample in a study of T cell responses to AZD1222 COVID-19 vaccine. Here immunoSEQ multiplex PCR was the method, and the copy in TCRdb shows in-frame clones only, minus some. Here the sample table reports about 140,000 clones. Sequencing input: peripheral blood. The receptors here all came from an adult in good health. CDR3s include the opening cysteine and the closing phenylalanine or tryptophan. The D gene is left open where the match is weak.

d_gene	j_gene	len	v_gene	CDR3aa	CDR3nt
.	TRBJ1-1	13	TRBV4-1	CASGAGENTEAFF	TGCGCCTCCGGGGCAGGCGAGAACACTGAAGCTTTCTTT
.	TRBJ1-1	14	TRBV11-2	CASSLTHGSTEAFF	TGTGCCAGCAGCCTAACCCACGGATCCACTGAAGCTTTCTTT
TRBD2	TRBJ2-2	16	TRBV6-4	CASSPLAGGLGGELFF	TGTGCCAGCAGCCCTCTAGCGGGGGGGCTCGGCGGGGAGCTGTTTTTT
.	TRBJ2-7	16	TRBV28	CASTEGTAFSSYEQYF	TGTGCCAGCACCGAAGGAACGGCTTTCAGCTCCTACGAGCAGTACTTC
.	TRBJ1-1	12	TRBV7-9	CASSLAGVEAFF	TGTGCCAGCAGCTTAGCTGGGGTAGAGGCTTTCTTT
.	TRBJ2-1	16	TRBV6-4	CASSDGTESSYNEQFF	TGTGCCAGCAGTGACGGGACGGAGAGCTCCTACAATGAGCAGTTCTTC
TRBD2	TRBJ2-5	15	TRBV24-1	CATSDPLAGKSAQYF	TGTGCCACCAGTGACCCACTAGCGGGAAAGAGCGCCCAGTACTTC
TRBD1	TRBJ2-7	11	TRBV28	CASSEDREEYF	TGTGCCAGCAGTGAGGACAGGGAGGAGTACTTC
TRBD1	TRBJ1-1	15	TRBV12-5	CASGLQTWDRPEAFF	TGTGCTAGTGGTTTGCAAACATGGGACAGACCTGAAGCTTTCTTT
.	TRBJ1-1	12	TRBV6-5	CASSYRSTEAFF	TGTGCCAGCAGTTACAGGAGCACTGAAGCTTTCTTT
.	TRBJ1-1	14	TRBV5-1	CASTPQGWNTEAFF	TGCGCCAGCACCCCACAGGGTTGGAACACTGAAGCTTTCTTT
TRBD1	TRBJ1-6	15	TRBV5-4	CASSETGRYNSPLHF	TGTGCCAGCAGCGAGACAGGGCGCTATAATTCACCCCTCCACTTT
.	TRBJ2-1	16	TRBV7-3	CASSPVAGTLYNEQFF	TGTGCCAGCAGCCCCGTCGCCGGGACACTCTACAATGAGCAGTTCTTC
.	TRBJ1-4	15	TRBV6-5	CASRSRRATNEKLFF	TGTGCCAGCAGGTCCAGACGTGCAACTAATGAAAAACTGTTTTTT
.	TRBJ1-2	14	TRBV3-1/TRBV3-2	CASSRVGSNYGYTF	TGTGCCAGCAGCCGGGTGGGAAGTAACTATGGCTACACCTTC
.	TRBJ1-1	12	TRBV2	CAPGDHNTEAFF	TGTGCCCCCGGAGACCATAACACTGAAGCTTTCTTT
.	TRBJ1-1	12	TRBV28	CASFSSGTEAFF	TGTGCCAGCTTCTCGAGTGGGACTGAAGCTTTCTTT
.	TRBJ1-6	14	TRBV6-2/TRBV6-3	CASSYSFGNSPLHF	TGTGCCAGCAGTTATTCTTTTGGGAATTCACCCCTCCACTTT
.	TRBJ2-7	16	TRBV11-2	CASSLDSFAGAYEQYF	TGTGCCAGCAGCTTAGATTCCTTCGCAGGGGCCTACGAGCAGTACTTC
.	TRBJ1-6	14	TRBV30	CAWSVNPTGSPLHF	TGTGCCTGGAGTGTAAACCCGACAGGTTCACCCCTCCACTTT
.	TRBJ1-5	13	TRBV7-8	CASRGGSNQPQHF	TGTGCCAGCAGGGGAGGGAGCAATCAGCCCCAGCATTTT
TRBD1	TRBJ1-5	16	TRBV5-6	CASSLGTGVSNQPQHF	TGTGCCAGCAGCTTGGGGACAGGGGTGAGCAATCAGCCCCAGCATTTT
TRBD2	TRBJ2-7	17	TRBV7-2	CASSSRGGLPPPYEQYF	TGTGCCAGCAGCTCCCGGGGGGGACTCCCGCCCCCCTACGAGCAGTACTTC
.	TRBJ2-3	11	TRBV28	CASSLVDTQYF	TGTGCCAGCAGTTTGGTTGATACGCAGTATTTT
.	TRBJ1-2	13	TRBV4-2	CASSQGGAGGYTF	TGTGCCAGCAGCCAAGGTGGAGCTGGAGGCTACACCTTC
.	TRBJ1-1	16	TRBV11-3	CASSLVGGREFAEAFF	TGTGCCAGCAGCTTAGTTGGGGGCAGGGAGTTTGCTGAAGCTTTCTTT
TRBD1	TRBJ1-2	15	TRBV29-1	CSVEGTGGNFNGYTF	TGCAGCGTTGAAGGGACAGGGGGTAATTTTAATGGCTACACCTTC
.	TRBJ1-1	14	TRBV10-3	CAISESGGYTEAFF	TGTGCCATCAGTGAGTCAGGGGGATACACTGAAGCTTTCTTT
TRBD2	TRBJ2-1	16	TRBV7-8	CASSLRRLAGVWEQFF	TGTGCCAGCAGCTTAAGGCGGCTAGCGGGGGTTTGGGAGCAGTTCTTC
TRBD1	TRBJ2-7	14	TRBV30	CAWSYRDRDYEQYF	TGTGCCTGGAGCTACCGGGACAGGGACTACGAGCAGTACTTC
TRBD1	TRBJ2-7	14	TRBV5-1	CASSLGQGPPEQYF	TGCGCCAGCAGTCTAGGACAGGGACCCCCCGAGCAGTACTTC
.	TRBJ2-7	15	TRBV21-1	CARPKRRGQSAEQYF	TGTGCCAGGCCAAAAAGGCGGGGACAGTCAGCGGAGCAGTACTTC
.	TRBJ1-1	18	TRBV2	CASSDGIHTRGMNTEAFF	TGTGCCAGCAGTGATGGTATTCATACGCGGGGGATGAACACTGAAGCTTTCTTT
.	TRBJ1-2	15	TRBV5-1	CASRVSHLGNYGYTF	TGCGCCAGCAGGGTCAGCCACCTTGGTAACTATGGCTACACCTTC
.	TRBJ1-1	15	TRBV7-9	CASTFLGLMNTEAFF	TGTGCCAGCACCTTTCTCGGCTTAATGAACACTGAAGCTTTCTTT
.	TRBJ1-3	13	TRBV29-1	CSVRPGAGNTIYF	TGCAGCGTCCGACCCGGTGCAGGAAACACCATATATTTT
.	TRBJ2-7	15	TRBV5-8	CASTHRARTSYEQYF	TGTGCCAGCACCCACAGGGCTCGCACCTCCTACGAGCAGTACTTC
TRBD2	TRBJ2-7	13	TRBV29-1	CSVFTSGAYEQYF	TGCAGCGTTTTCACTAGCGGGGCGTACGAGCAGTACTTC
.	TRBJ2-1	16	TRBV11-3	CASSLGGTPKRNEQFF	TGTGCCAGCAGCTTAGGCGGGACTCCAAAACGGAATGAGCAGTTCTTC
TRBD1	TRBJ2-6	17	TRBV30	CAWSDRDRVFGANVLTF	TGTGCCTGGAGTGACCGGGACAGGGTCTTTGGGGCCAACGTCCTGACTTTC
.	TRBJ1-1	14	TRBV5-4	CASSPTLGNTEAFF	TGTGCCAGCAGCCCCACGTTGGGGAACACTGAAGCTTTCTTT
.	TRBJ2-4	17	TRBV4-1	CASSQGRAGKSKNIQYF	TGCGCCAGCAGCCAAGGGAGGGCGGGGAAGTCCAAAAACATTCAGTACTTC
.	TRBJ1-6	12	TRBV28	CASMSPNSPLHF	TGTGCCAGCATGAGTCCGAATTCACCCCTCCACTTT
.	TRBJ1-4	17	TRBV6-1	CASSELAGRATNEKLFF	TGTGCCAGCAGTGAACTGGCAGGACGAGCAACTAATGAAAAACTGTTTTTT
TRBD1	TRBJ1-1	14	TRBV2	CASSLTGSTTEAFF	TGTGCCAGCAGCCTGACAGGGAGCACCACTGAAGCTTTCTTT
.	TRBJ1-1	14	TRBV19	CASSIGGANTEAFF	TGTGCCAGTAGTATTGGGGGAGCGAACACTGAAGCTTTCTTT
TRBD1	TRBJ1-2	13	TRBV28	CASSRDRGYGYTF	TGTGCCAGCAGCCGGGACAGGGGGTATGGCTACACCTTC
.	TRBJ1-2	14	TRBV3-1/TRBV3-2	CASSRLNTLYGYTF	TGTGCCAGCAGCCGCCTCAACACGCTCTATGGCTACACCTTC
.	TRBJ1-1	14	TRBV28	CATLLSGGVTEAFF	TGTGCCACCTTACTCTCTGGGGGAGTTACTGAAGCTTTCTTT
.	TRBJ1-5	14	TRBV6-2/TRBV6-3	CASSYSSINQPQHF	TGTGCCAGCAGTTACTCCTCGATCAATCAGCCCCAGCATTTT
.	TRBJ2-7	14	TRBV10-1	CASSEDRTSYEQYF	TGCGCCAGCAGTGAGGACAGGACAAGCTACGAGCAGTACTTC
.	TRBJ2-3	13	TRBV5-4	CASSSPGADTQYF	TGTGCCAGCAGCTCACCGGGGGCAGATACGCAGTATTTT
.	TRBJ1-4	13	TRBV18	CASSPPPNKKLFF	TGTGCCAGCTCACCACCGCCTAACAAAAAACTGTTTTTT
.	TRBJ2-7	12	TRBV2	CASSQNRYEQYF	TGTGCCAGCAGTCAGAACAGGTACGAGCAGTACTTC
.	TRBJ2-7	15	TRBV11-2	CASSLGAGAPYEQYF	TGTGCCAGCAGCTTAGGGGCAGGGGCCCCCTACGAGCAGTACTTC
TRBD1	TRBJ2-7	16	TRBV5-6	CASSLDWTGISYEQYF	TGTGCCAGCAGCTTGGATTGGACAGGGATTTCCTACGAGCAGTACTTC
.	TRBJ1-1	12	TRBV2	CASSDGWIGAFF	TGTGCCAGCAGTGATGGATGGATCGGAGCTTTCTTT